What follows is one TCR beta chain and its context. Clones were read by immunoSEQ multiplex PCR, and TCRdb kept only the in-frame ones, dropping some. The sample lists 50,000 to 65,000 clones, roughly 82% occurring once. These data come from a study of OX40 agonist ivuxolimab in advanced cancers. The sample here was CD4+ or CD8+ T cells sorted from blood, taken in a trial of the OX40 agonist ivuxolimab. The origin of this receptor is an adult with an advanced solid tumor such as melanoma, head and neck, liver or kidney cancer.

In nucleotides, the CDR3 is TGTGCCAGCGAGGGCTCGCGGGGGCGCGGGAATTCACCCCTCCACTTT. This codes for CASEGSRGRGNSPLHF. The rearrangement joins TRBV18 to TRBJ1-6, with TRBD1 as a possible D gene (6 bases). The CDR3 runs 16 residues. V gave up 8 bases and J gave up 7 bases, with 21 bases separating them. Germline values: CDR1 KGHSH, CDR2 LQKENI.